This is a list of T cell receptor beta chains from one sample in a study of CD8 T cells in ankylosing spondylitis. In TCRdb, the 5' RACE reads were re-called with MiXCR into one record per CDR3 protein. The sample includes some 220,000 distinct CDR3 sequences, less than 9.5% of them seen just once. Sequences were obtained from blood, either unsorted or a sorted T cell fraction (not recorded which). The source is a female donor with ankylosing spondylitis or in good health (not recorded which). CDR3s include the opening cysteine and the closing phenylalanine or tryptophan. Each record gives: V gene, J gene, CDR3 protein.

>TRBV3-1|TRBJ2-3
CASSRRDTQYF
>TRBV9|TRBJ1-3
CASSVAATGRNTIYF
>TRBV6-2/TRBV6-3|TRBJ1-6
CASSYPSGPRTPLHF
>TRBV7-3|TRBJ1-1
CASSLTAGMNTEAFF
>TRBV7-9|TRBJ2-7
CASSLDGPVYEQYF
>TRBV7-2|TRBJ1-2
CASVPWIRESTGYTF
>TRBV12-3/TRBV12-4|TRBJ1-2
CASRRAGSDYGYTF
>TRBV30|TRBJ1-1
CAWSSGQMNTEAFF
>TRBV7-8|TRBJ1-6
CASSLQGRNSPLHF
>TRBV5-1|TRBJ2-2
CASSSGQFPTGELFF
>TRBV12-3/TRBV12-4|TRBJ2-3
CASLKWRDTQYF
>TRBV29-1|TRBJ2-1
CSVSPAFRTYNEQFF
>TRBV20-1|TRBJ2-1
CSARAAEASSYNEQFF
>TRBV12-3/TRBV12-4|TRBJ2-7
CASSPSGRGYEQYF
>TRBV20-1|TRBJ2-7
CSAGDRFGQYF
>TRBV7-9|TRBJ2-7
CASSFGREEQYF
>TRBV5-1|TRBJ2-2
CASSWTGGTGELFF
>TRBV6-1|TRBJ1-2
CASSEGTGQAYGYTF
>TRBV5-1|TRBJ2-6
CASTFEGISGANVLTF
>TRBV7-8|TRBJ1-6
CASSRWGADNSPLHF
>TRBV4-3|TRBJ2-5
CASSQDLGTVPRRETQYF
>TRBV5-5|TRBJ1-2
CASSSGAIYGYTF
>TRBV11-2|TRBJ2-1
CASNFPVGRGRRSSYNEQFF
>TRBV5-1|TRBJ1-1
CASSTTENTEAFF
>TRBV7-7|TRBJ2-7
CASSLDRGYEQYF
>TRBV29-1|TRBJ2-5
CSVETSGRETQYF
>TRBV5-1|TRBJ2-3
CASSLDGQPTDTQYF
>TRBV29-1|TRBJ2-1
CSVERGVWQNEQFF
>TRBV27|TRBJ1-2
CTSSLAVTGYHGYTF
>TRBV28|TRBJ1-5
CASSLRDRVSGPQHF
>TRBV7-9|TRBJ2-7
CASSPGTRNYEQYF
>TRBV10-3|TRBJ2-7
CAISESGPAEQYF
>TRBV11-2|TRBJ1-3
CASSSGGSGGSAGNTIYF
>TRBV12-3/TRBV12-4|TRBJ1-2
CASTLGTAYGYTF
>TRBV7-3|TRBJ1-1
CASSLLGAGTEAFF
>TRBV7-3|TRBJ2-6
CASSSDSSGANVLTF
>TRBV29-1|TRBJ2-1
CSVNPLGGGNEQFF
>TRBV5-1|TRBJ2-1
CASTLRASGNNEQFF
>TRBV12-3/TRBV12-4|TRBJ2-7
CASSLEAGSSYEQYF
>TRBV20-1|TRBJ2-7
CSASLPQGARNEQYF
>TRBV20-1|TRBJ2-7
CSARKTGYEQYF
>TRBV12-3/TRBV12-4|TRBJ2-2
CASTRPETGELFF
>TRBV20-1|TRBJ2-7
CSAGTSGRRYEQYF
>TRBV20-1|TRBJ2-5
CSASTGWQTQYF
>TRBV3-1|TRBJ1-1
CASNNRDRLNTEAFF
>TRBV5-5|TRBJ2-3
CASSLVAGWTDTQYF
>TRBV29-1|TRBJ2-7
CSVNSGSPYEQYF
>TRBV5-6|TRBJ2-7
CASSLVTTVSYEQYF